Below are 20 T cell receptor beta chains sequenced from a single sample in a study of blood T cells in healthy people across ages. A second PCR, run for roughly 7 to 12 cycles, used a sample-barcoded 5' primer plus a J-beta primer mix. TCRdb reprocessed the 5' RACE reads with MiXCR, giving one entry per CDR3 protein. The sample lists 700,000 to 1,000,000 distinct CDR3 sequences, roughly 44% occurring once. What was sequenced was blood. These receptors were taken from a man between 60 and 70 years old in good health.

Regarding this clonotype: At one boundary the junction diverges from the germline segment, which might be a read error. The chain is built from TRBV27 and TRBJ1-1; unclear D gene. This CDR3 comprises 13 residues. Germline CDR1 reads MNHEY; CDR2 reads SMNVEV (reference sequence). DNA of the CDR3: TGTTCCAGCAGTTTATCGGTGAACACTGAAGCTTTCTTT. It is translated as CSSSLSVNTEAFF.

V and J are TRBV4-1 and TRBJ1-6, with 7 bases identical to TRBD1. CDR3 length: 15 amino acids. V lost 6 bases, J lost 0 bases, and 2 bases stayed unmatched. Germline CDR1 and CDR2: MGHRA and YSYEKL. This chain's CDR3 is CASRRDSSYNSPLHF. CDR3 nucleotide sequence: TGCGCCAGCAGAAGGGACAGCTCCTATAATTCACCCCTCCACTTT.

The gene calls are TRBV7-6 and TRBJ1-2; D is unresolved. Germline CDR1 is SGHVS and CDR2 is FNYEAQ. CDR3 size: 14 residues. The V end lost 1 base, the J end lost 8 bases, and 14 bases lay between the germline ends. The CDR3 coding sequence is TGTGCCAGCAGCTTAGATACAGTCTCTCCCGGCTACACCTTC. It is translated as CASSLDTVSPGYTF.

This clonotype showed up just a few times. This chain uses TRBV25-1 with TRBJ2-7; either TRBD1 or TRBD2 may fit D (6 bases each). V was clipped by 7 bases and J by 2 bases, with 18 bases between them. Germline CDR1 and CDR2: MGHDK and SYGVNS. CDR3 size: 15 residues. CDR3 coding DNA: TGTGCCAGCACAAGTTTTTTAGGGGGGCCCTACGAGCAGTACTTC. It yields the protein CASTSFLGGPYEQYF.

V is TRBV5-1 and J is TRBJ2-5; 9 positions agree with TRBD1. The J call could be wrong; TRBJ2-1 is a better fit for the DNA end. This CDR3 is built from 14 residues. Germline V gives CDR1 SGHRS, CDR2 YFSETQ. The CDR3 loop reads CASSWGQGKETQFF. For the CDR3, the DNA is TGCGCCAGCAGCTGGGGACAGGGTAAAGAGACCCAGTTCTTC.

This clonotype was detected only a few times. The chain has TRBV5-6 and TRBJ2-6; 9 bases align to TRBD2. The CDR3 consists of 18 residues. J was trimmed by 4 bases and V by 1 base; bases with no gene match: 9. Germline lookup yields CDR1 SGHDT and CDR2 YYEEEE. The chain's CDR3 is CASSLRRLAAGGANVLTF. The CDR3 nucleotides are TGTGCCAGCAGCTTGAGGAGACTAGCGGCGGGGGGGGCCAACGTCCTGACTTTC.

The chain links TRBV4-3 to TRBJ2-1, with D tentatively TRBD2 (6 bases). With the DNA end fitting TRBJ2-7 better, the J assignment may be wrong. Germline V gene lookup returns CDR1 LGHNA and CDR2 YSLEER. The CDR3 is 18 residues long. The CDR3 is CASSQEDGNTGRNNEQYF. CDR3 DNA sequence: TGCGCCAGCAGCCAAGAGGACGGTAACACCGGGAGAAACAATGAGCAGTACTTC.

CDR3 residues: CASSVDGNQETQYF. CDR3 sequence (DNA): TGTGCCAGCAGCGTAGATGGAAACCAAGAGACCCAGTACTTC. This sequence joins TRBV9 and TRBJ2-5; no clear D gene. Germline CDR1 is SGDLS and CDR2 is YYNGEE. CDR3 length: 14 amino acids. V shed 0 bases and J shed 0 bases, with 6 bases lying between them. Combining the CDR3 with reference TRBV9 and TRBJ2-5 gives the whole variable domain DSGVTQTPKHLITATGQRVTLRCSPRSGDLSVYWYQQSLDQGLQFLIQYYNGEERAKGNILERFSAQQFPDLHSELNLSSLELGDSALYFCASSVDGNQETQYFGPGTRLLVL.

The chain combines TRBV5-5 with TRBJ1-4, with D perhaps matching TRBD1 (5 bases). The CDR3 totals 17 residues. Germline values: CDR1 SGHKS, CDR2 YYEKEE (reference sequence). Trimming removed 0 bases from V and 3 bases from J, with 15 bases in between. The DNA for the CDR3 is TGTGCCAGCAGCTTGGCGGTGGGGCGCACGGCTAATGAAAAACTGTTTTTT. It yields the protein CASSLAVGRTANEKLFF. The variable domain in full, completed from reference TRBV5-5 and TRBJ1-4, reads DAGVTQSPTHLIKTRGQQVTLRCSPISGHKSVSWYQQVLGQGPQFIFQYYEKEERGRGNFPDRFSARQFPNYSSELNVNALLLGDSALYLCASSLAVGRTANEKLFFGSGTQLSVL.

In this sample, this clonotype turned up a few times. The V call is TRBV29-1, the J call TRBJ1-4; D is undetermined. Germline lookup yields CDR1 SQVTM and CDR2 ANQGSEA. The CDR3 is 13 amino acids. The V end lost 7 bases, the J end lost 3 bases, and 12 bases lay between the germline ends. The CDR3 is CSASVTANEKLFF. For the CDR3, the DNA is TGCAGCGCCTCAGTAACAGCTAATGAAAAACTGTTTTTT.

This clonotype was detected only a few times. This chain uses TRBV9 with TRBJ2-3; maybe TRBD1 (5 bases). The CDR3 runs to 14 residues. V lost 4 bases and J lost 3, with 12 bases in between. The V gene's germline CDR1 is SGDLS and CDR2 YYNGEE. The CDR3 is CASSTRPGTDTQYF. The DNA of the CDR3 is TGTGCCAGCAGCACCCGACCAGGGACAGATACGCAGTATTTT. The complete variable domain, with remaining parts taken from reference TRBV9 and TRBJ2-3, reads DSGVTQTPKHLITATGQRVTLRCSPRSGDLSVYWYQQSLDQGLQFLIQYYNGEERAKGNILERFSAQQFPDLHSELNLSSLELGDSALYFCASSTRPGTDTQYFGPGTRLTVL.

With respect to this clonotype: A much more abundant neighbour one base away suggests this may be a read error. The rearrangement joins TRBV29-1 to TRBJ1-2, with 7 bases identical to TRBD1. There are 14 residues in the CDR3. Germline V gives CDR1 SQVTM, CDR2 ANQGSEA. CDR3 nucleotides: TGCAGCGTTGACCCAACGGGACAGAACTCTGGCTACACCTTC. Translating it yields CSVDPTGQNSGYTF. The variable domain in full, with the rest retrieved from reference TRBV29-1 and TRBJ1-2, is SAVISQKPSRDICQRGTSLTIQCQVDSQVTMMFWYRQQPGQSLTLIATANQGSEATYESGFVIDKFPISRPNLTFSTLTVSNMSPEDSSIYLCSVDPTGQNSGYTFGSGTRLTVV.

Comments on this clonotype: Being one base from a much bigger clone, this may be a read error. V is TRBV7-2 and J is TRBJ2-1; TRBD2 matches at 13 bases. From germline, CDR1 is SGHTA and CDR2 FQGNSA. The CDR3 spans 16 residues. V lost 3 bases to trimming and J lost 10 bases; unmatched junction nucleotides: 9. The CDR3 sequence is CASSLAGTSGENEQFF. CDR3 nucleotide sequence: TGTGCCAGCAGCTTGGCCGGGACTAGCGGGGAAAACGAGCAGTTCTTC.

This clonotype was seen at least ten times. V is TRBV6-2 or TRBV6-3 and J is TRBJ2-6; the D is unclear. The ends were cut back, 4 bases at V and 3 bases at J, with 4 bases in the middle. CDR1 MNHEY and CDR2 SVGEGT come from the germline V gene. This CDR3 comprises 13 residues. The CDR3 loop is CASSLSGANVLTF. The CDR3 nucleotides are TGTGCCAGCAGTTTGAGTGGGGCCAACGTCCTGACTTTC.

This chain uses TRBV4-1 with TRBJ2-3, with a possible D match to TRBD2 (5 bases). Germline CDR1 is MGHRA and CDR2 is YSYEKL. V was shortened by 1 base and J by 13 bases, with 15 bases between the two germline ends. This CDR3 comprises 13 residues. DNA for the CDR3: TGCGCCAGCAGCCAAGGGGGTAACCCGAGGGAGTATTTT. It codes for CASSQGGNPREYF.

This clonotype was seen a handful of times. This rearrangement joins TRBV10-3 to TRBJ1-4; tentatively, D is TRBD1 (6 bases). The CDR3 spans 14 residues. Germline V gives CDR1 ENHRY, CDR2 SYGVKD. Trimming stripped 6 bases from V and 5 bases from J, with 13 bases between. CDR3 bases: TGTGCCATCAGGAAGGGGGAGCCCAATGAAAAACTGTTTTTT. As protein: CAIRKGEPNEKLFF.

The sample holds a few counts of this clonotype. This chain joins TRBV6-5 and TRBJ2-1, with 10 bases identical to TRBD2. Unmatched junction bases numbered 10, after V lost 3 bases and J lost 8 bases. The germline gives CDR1 MNHEY, CDR2 SVGAGI. The CDR3 contains 16 residues. CDR3 bases: TGTGCCAGCAGTTATTCACTAGCGGGGCTAGTTGATGAGCAGTTCTTC. Translating it yields CASSYSLAGLVDEQFF.

This clonotype appeared a single time. This chain joins TRBV12-3 or TRBV12-4 and TRBJ2-5; D perhaps matches TRBD2 (5 bases). The CDR3 covers 15 residues. Trimming took off 5 bases at V and 2 bases at J, with 15 bases between the two ends. The CDR3 DNA reads as TGTGCCAGCAGTCCCGGACTGAACCTACAAGAGACCCAGTACTTC. Residues: CASSPGLNLQETQYF.

J is TRBJ2-1 and V is TRBV5-1; 10 positions match TRBD1. The CDR3 is 16 residues long. The germline V gene has CDR1 SGHRS and CDR2 YFSETQ. The V and J ends lost 1 base and 9 bases, in that order; junction bases with no gene match: 10. CDR3 in amino acids: CASSLSPGQGTSEQFF. In DNA, the CDR3 is TGCGCCAGCAGCTTGAGTCCGGGACAGGGGACGAGTGAGCAGTTCTTC.

The chain joins TRBV7-8 to TRBJ2-1; TRBD2 is a possible D gene (6 bases). This CDR3 has 16 amino acids. Germline CDR1 reads SGHVS; CDR2 reads FQNEAQ. V lost 0 bases and J lost 6, with 15 bases in between. The CDR3 loop is CASSLARGRESNEQFF. As DNA, the CDR3 is TGTGCCAGCAGCTTAGCGCGAGGGCGGGAATCCAATGAGCAGTTCTTC.